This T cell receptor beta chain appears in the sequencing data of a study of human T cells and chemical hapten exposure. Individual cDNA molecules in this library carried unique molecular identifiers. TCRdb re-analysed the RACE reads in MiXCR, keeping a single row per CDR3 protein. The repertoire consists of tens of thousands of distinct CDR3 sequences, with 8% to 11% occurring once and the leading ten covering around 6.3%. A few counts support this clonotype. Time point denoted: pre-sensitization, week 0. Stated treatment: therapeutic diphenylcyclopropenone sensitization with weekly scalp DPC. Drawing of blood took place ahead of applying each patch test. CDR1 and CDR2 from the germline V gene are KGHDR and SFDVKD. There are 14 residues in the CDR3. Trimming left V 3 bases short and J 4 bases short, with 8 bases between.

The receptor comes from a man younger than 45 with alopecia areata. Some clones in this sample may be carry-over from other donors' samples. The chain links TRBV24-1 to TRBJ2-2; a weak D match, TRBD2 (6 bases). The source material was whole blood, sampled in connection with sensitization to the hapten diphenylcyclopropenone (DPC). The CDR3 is CATSDRRGTGELFF. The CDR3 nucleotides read TGTGCCACCAGTGATAGGCGGGGCACCGGGGAGCTGTTTTTT.